The 13 T cell receptor beta chains below come from one sample, sequenced in a study of Graves' ophthalmopathy and Graves' hyperthyroidism. RNA transcripts served as template for amplifying TCR beta CDR3 sequences. RT-PCR with HTBI primers came first, then second-round multiplex PCR. One entry per CDR3 protein results from TCRdb running MiXCR on the multiplex PCR reads. The data hold approximately 500,000 distinct CDR3 sequences, with approximately 15% observed a single time. Input material: blood. The origin of the receptors is a woman in her thirties with Graves' ophthalmopathy.

As to this clonotype: One end of the junction varies from germline; a read error may be responsible. The rearrangement links TRBV4-1 to TRBJ1-2; weak D call: TRBD1 (5 bases). There are 16 residues in the CDR3. Germline V gene lookup returns CDR1 MGHRA and CDR2 YSYEKL. CDR3 in DNA: TGCGCCAGCAGCCAGACACCGGGACGGAGAGTTTATGGCTACGCCTTC. Protein sequence: CASSQTPGRRVYGYAF.

This clonotype was picked up many times. The J gene is TRBJ2-7, the V gene TRBV6-2 or TRBV6-3; TRBD1 is a possible D gene (6 bases). Germline-derived CDR1 and CDR2 are MNHEY and SVGEGT. The CDR3 length is 14 residues. Trimming took 6 bases from V and 2 from J, leaving 14 bases between them. The CDR3 reads CASSHRDTPYEQYF. The CDR3 region has the DNA TGTGCCAGCAGCCACCGGGACACACCCTACGAGCAGTACTTC.

At least ten counts were recorded for this clonotype. V gene TRBV19 combines with J gene TRBJ2-7; 8 nucleotides align to TRBD2. The CDR3 has 13 residues. V gave up 5 bases and J gave up 6 bases; unmatched junction bases: 6. CDR1 is LNHDA, CDR2 SQIVND, per germline (reference sequence). The DNA for the CDR3 is TGTGCCAGTAGTCCGGGACTAGTCACCGAGCAGTACTTC. Translating gives CASSPGLVTEQYF.

The chain links TRBV5-1 to TRBJ1-2; no firm D call. CDR1 SGHRS and CDR2 YFSETQ come from the germline V gene. CDR3 length equals 16 residues. The germline V and J ends were trimmed by 0 bases and 3 bases, with 15 bases remaining between them. The CDR3: CASSLGEAYNHYGYTF. In DNA form, the CDR3 reads TGCGCCAGCAGCTTGGGGGAGGCCTACAATCACTATGGCTACACCTTC.

This clonotype has a count of ten or more. Written as DNA, the CDR3 is TGTGCCAGCAGTCCGGGTTTCGGGGACGGCTATGGCTACACCTTC. Translated: CASSPGFGDGYGYTF. The chain couples TRBV12-3 or TRBV12-4 to TRBJ1-2; tentative D call: TRBD1 (5 bases). The CDR3 extends over 15 amino acids. V lost 5 bases and J 4 bases, leaving 17 bases between the germline ends.

Ten or more counts support this clonotype. The rearrangement joins TRBV20-1 to TRBJ2-5, with 8 bases aligning to TRBD2. Unmatched junction bases numbered 9, after V lost 6 bases and J lost 3 bases. CDR1 and CDR2 from the germline V gene are DFQATT and SNEGSKA (reference sequence). The CDR3 totals 14 residues. The CDR3 sequence: CSAIPGGQKETQYF. The CDR3 DNA reads TGCAGTGCCATCCCGGGGGGGCAGAAAGAGACCCAGTACTTC.

This clonotype was seen many times. This chain links TRBV6-1 with TRBJ2-3; 7 positions agree with TRBD1. The V gene end was trimmed by 4 bases and the J gene end by 1 base; junction bases not matched to a gene: 5. Germline CDR1 reads MNHNS; CDR2 reads SASEGT. The CDR3 has 15 amino acids. The CDR3 region is CASSVQGSRTDTQYF. The CDR3 nucleotides read TGTGCCAGCAGTGTACAGGGGTCGCGCACAGATACGCAGTATTTT.

Ten or more counts support this clonotype. The rearrangement uses TRBV12-3 or TRBV12-4 and TRBJ1-5; the match to TRBD1 covers 8 bases. Unmatched junction bases numbered 7, after V lost 9 bases and J lost 6 bases. The CDR3 is 13 residues long. In nucleotides, the CDR3 is TGTGCCAGTTCGGACAGGGAAGGTCAGCCCCAGCATTTT. Translating gives CASSDREGQPQHF.

There are many counts of this clonotype. The chain carries TRBV20-1 and TRBJ1-6, with no clear D. V gave up 3 bases and J gave up 5 bases, with 8 bases separating them. There are 13 residues in the CDR3. Germline values: CDR1 DFQATT, CDR2 SNEGSKA (reference sequence). The CDR3 nucleotides read TGCAGTGCTAGCGCGGGGAATAATTCACCCCTCCACTTT. It specifies CSASAGNNSPLHF.

This clonotype was observed many times. The chain carries TRBV6-1 and TRBJ1-2; a possible D gene is TRBD1 (5 bases). The CDR3 is made up of 15 amino acids. Germline CDR1 reads MNHNS; CDR2 reads SASEGT. Trimming pared 4 bases from V and 5 bases from J, leaving 17 bases between. Here the CDR3 reads CASSVDSPKWYGYTF. CDR3 nucleotide sequence: TGTGCCAGCAGTGTCGACAGCCCGAAGTGGTATGGCTACACCTTC.

This clonotype has a handful of counts. The chain couples TRBV6-2 or TRBV6-3 to TRBJ1-1; D uncertain. The V and J ends lost 7 bases and 4 bases respectively, with 16 bases between them. Germline-derived CDR1 and CDR2 are MNHEY and SVGEGT. This CDR3 is 14 amino acids long. CDR3 DNA sequence: TGTGCCAGCACCCAATACCCTTGGGGCACTGAAGCTTTCTTT. Its translation: CASTQYPWGTEAFF.

This clonotype showed up many times. The chain uses TRBV30 and TRBJ2-5; no clear D gene. The CDR3 is made up of 11 amino acids. V lost 0 bases, J lost 7 bases, and 6 bases lay in between. Germline loops: CDR1 GTSNPN, CDR2 SVGIG (reference sequence). The CDR3 protein is CAWSVQATQYF. DNA for the CDR3: TGTGCCTGGAGTGTCCAGGCGACCCAGTACTTC. Combining the CDR3 with reference TRBV30 and TRBJ2-5 gives the whole variable domain SQTIHQWPATLVQPVGSPLSLECTVEGTSNPNLYWYRQAAGRGLQLLFYSVGIGQISSEVPQNLSASRPQDRQFILSSKKLLLSDSGFYLCAWSVQATQYFGPGTRLLVL.

This clonotype was counted ten times or more. The chain combines TRBV6-5 with TRBJ2-5; D gene unclear. The CDR3 is 13 residues long. V lost 3 bases, J lost 3 bases, and 8 bases lay in between. Germline V gene lookup returns CDR1 MNHEY and CDR2 SVGAGI. The CDR3 reads CASSYRPEETQYF. CDR3 DNA: TGTGCCAGCAGTTATAGGCCAGAAGAGACCCAGTACTTC.